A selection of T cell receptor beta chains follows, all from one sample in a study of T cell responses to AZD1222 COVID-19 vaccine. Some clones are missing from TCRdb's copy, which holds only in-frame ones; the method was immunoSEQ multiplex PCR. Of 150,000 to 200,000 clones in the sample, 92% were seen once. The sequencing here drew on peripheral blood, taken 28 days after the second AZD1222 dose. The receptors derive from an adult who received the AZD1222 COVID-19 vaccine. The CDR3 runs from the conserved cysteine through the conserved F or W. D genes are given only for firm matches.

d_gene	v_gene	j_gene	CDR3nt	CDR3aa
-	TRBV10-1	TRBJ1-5	TGCGCCAGCAGAGGGGTTAGCAATCAGCCCCAGCATTTT	CASRGVSNQPQHF
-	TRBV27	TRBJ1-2	TGTGCCAGCAGTCCCGATGCCAGCCCTTCTAACTATGGCTACACCTTC	CASSPDASPSNYGYTF
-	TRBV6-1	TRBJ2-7	TGTGCCAGCAGTGTCTTTTCGGACAGTTTCTCCTACGAGCAGTACTTC	CASSVFSDSFSYEQYF
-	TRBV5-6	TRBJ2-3	TGTGCCAGCAGCTCCGAGTCCACAGATACGCAGTATTTT	CASSSESTDTQYF
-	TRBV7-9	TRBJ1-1	TGTGCCAGCAGCTTAGGGGTACGGATAGGAGCTTTCTTT	CASSLGVRIGAFF
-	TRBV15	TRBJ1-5	TGTGCCACCAGCAGAGATTTGGGTATGTATCAGCCCCAGCATTTT	CATSRDLGMYQPQHF
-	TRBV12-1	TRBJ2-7	TGTGCCAGCAGCAACACGGGGGGACAGATACAACCCTCCGAGCAGTACTTC	CASSNTGGQIQPSEQYF
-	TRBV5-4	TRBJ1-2	TGTGCCAGCAGCTTGGCCGGGGGCGTGTGGGCGGGCTACACCTTC	CASSLAGGVWAGYTF
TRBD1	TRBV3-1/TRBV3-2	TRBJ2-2	TGTGCCAGCAGCCTAGGACAGGGAGTAACCGGGGAGCTGTTTTTT	CASSLGQGVTGELFF
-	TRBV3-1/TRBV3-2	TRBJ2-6	TGTGCCAGCAGCCAGGTGGCTGGCGGTGGGGCCAACGTCCTGACTTTC	CASSQVAGGGANVLTF
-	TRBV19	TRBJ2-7	TGTGCCAGTAGTAAGGACAGTTCCTACGAGCAGTACTTC	CASSKDSSYEQYF
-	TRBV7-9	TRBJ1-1	TGTGCCAGCAGCTTTTCGATGAACACTGAAGCTTTCTTT	CASSFSMNTEAFF
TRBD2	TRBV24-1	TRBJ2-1	TGTGCCACCAGTGAGGGGACTAGCGGGGCCTCCTACAATGAGCAGTTCTTC	CATSEGTSGASYNEQFF
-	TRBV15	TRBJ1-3	TGTGCCACCAGCCTTCAGCGGCTCTCTGGAAACACCATATATTTT	CATSLQRLSGNTIYF
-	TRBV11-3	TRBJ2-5	TGTGCCAGCAGCTGGAGGTACCAAGAGACCCAGTACTTC	CASSWRYQETQYF
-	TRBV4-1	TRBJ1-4	TGCGCCAGCAGCCAAGGGGGTCGTGTTGAAAAACTGTTTTTT	CASSQGGRVEKLFF
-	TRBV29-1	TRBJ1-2	TGCAGCGTTGACAGGTTCCCCTATGGCTACACCTTC	CSVDRFPYGYTF
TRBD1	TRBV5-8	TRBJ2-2	TGTGCCAGCAGCACAGGGGTATGGAACACCGGGGAGCTGTTTTTT	CASSTGVWNTGELFF
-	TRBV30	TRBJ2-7	TGTGCCTGGAGGGACTGGGGCGGTGAAACCTACGAGCAGTACTTC	CAWRDWGGETYEQYF
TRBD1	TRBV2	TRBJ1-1	TGTGCCAGCAGTGAATTGTCAGGGGGGGACACTGAAGCTTTCTTT	CASSELSGGDTEAFF
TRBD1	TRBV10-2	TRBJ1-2	TGCGCCAGCAGTGACCCCCGGAGGCAGGGGGCGGACGGCTACACCTTC	CASSDPRRQGADGYTF
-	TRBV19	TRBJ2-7	TGTGCCAGTAGTTGGGCAGGTCCATCCTACGAGCAGTACTTC	CASSWAGPSYEQYF
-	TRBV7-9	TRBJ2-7	TGTGCCAGCAGCTTAAACCGGCAAGACTCCTACGAGCAGTACTTC	CASSLNRQDSYEQYF
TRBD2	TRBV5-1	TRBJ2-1	TGCGCCAGCAGCCCGGAATTGGGGACTAGCGGGGGAGTTGAGCAGTTCTTC	CASSPELGTSGGVEQFF
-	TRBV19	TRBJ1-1	TGTGCCAGTGGGTGGAACACTGAAGCTTTCTTT	CASGWNTEAFF